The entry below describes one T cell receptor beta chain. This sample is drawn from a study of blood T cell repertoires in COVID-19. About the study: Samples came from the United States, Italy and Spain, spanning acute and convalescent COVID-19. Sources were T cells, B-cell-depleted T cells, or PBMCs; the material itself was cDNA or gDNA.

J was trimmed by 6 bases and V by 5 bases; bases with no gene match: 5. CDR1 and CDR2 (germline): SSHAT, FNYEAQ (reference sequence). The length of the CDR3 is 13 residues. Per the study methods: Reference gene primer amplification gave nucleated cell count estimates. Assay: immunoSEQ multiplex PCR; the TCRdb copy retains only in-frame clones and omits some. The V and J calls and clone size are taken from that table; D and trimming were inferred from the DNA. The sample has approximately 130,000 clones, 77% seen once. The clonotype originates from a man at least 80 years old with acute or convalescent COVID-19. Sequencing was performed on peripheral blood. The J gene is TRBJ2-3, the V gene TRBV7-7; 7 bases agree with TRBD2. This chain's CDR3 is CASSGRAGDTQYF. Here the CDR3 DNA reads TGTGCCAGCAGCGGAAGAGCGGGGGATACGCAGTATTTT.